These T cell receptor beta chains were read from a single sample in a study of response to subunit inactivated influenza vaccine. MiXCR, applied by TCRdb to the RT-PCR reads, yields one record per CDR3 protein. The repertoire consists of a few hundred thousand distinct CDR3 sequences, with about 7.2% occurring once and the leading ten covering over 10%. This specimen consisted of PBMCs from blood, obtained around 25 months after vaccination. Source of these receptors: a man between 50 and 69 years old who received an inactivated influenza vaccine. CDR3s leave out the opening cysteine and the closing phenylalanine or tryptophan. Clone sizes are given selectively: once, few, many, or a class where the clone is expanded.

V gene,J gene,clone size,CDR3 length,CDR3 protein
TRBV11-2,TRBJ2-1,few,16,ASRTWGGRLADDIEQF
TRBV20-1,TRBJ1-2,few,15,SARKTTAGQGGYGYT
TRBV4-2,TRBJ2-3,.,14,ASSQDSGRVPDTQY
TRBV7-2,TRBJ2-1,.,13,ASSQMGFAGDEQF
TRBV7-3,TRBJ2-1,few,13,ASSITGTGIDEQF
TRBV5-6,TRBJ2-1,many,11,ASSLWVHNEQF
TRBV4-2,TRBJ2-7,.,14,ASSQDYRLAGMEQY
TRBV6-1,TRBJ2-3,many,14,ASSEGKGKTPDTQY
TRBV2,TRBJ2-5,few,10,ASSWEKETQY
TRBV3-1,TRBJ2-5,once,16,ASSQEFSSGPKQETQY
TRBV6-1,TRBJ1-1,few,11,ASRTGSLTEAF
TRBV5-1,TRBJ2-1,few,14,ASTERRDKTDNEQF
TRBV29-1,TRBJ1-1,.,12,SGQSRASGTEAF
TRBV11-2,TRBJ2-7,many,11,ASSVEELYEQY
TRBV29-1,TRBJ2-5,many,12,SVYGTGVEETQY
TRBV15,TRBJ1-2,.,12,ATSRDRKGAGYT
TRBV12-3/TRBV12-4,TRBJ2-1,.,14,ASSLLGGEKYNEQF
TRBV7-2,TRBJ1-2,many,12,ASSLDRGPFGYT
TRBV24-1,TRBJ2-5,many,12,ATSDRSGAETQY
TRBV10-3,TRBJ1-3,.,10,ASGTAGNTIY
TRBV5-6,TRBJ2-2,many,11,ASSFSSPGELF
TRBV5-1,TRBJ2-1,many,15,ASSLAGGALSYNEQF
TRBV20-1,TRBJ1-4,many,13,SAPPQGSTNEKLF
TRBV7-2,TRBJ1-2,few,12,ASSAMRGDYGYT
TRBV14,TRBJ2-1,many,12,ASSLRDYYNEQF
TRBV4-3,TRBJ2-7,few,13,ASSQEVRGDYEQY
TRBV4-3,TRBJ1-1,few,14,ASSQDGGEGTTEAF
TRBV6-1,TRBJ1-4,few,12,ASSERGPNEKLF
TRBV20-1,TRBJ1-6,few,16,SARDHFGQADSVSPLH
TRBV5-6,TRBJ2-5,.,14,ASSPRQAGGQETQY
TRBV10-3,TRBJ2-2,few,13,AISESSGNTGELF
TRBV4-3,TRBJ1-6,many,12,ASSQERVNSPLH
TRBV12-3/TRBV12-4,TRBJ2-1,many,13,ASSLAGTSRGEQF
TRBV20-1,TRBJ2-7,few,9,SANGRYEQY
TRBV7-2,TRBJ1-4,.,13,ASSLASSGVRKLF
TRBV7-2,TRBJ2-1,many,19,ASSLVAGLAGDEFSYNEQF
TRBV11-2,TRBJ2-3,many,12,ASSQQLSPDTQY
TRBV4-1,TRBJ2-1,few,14,ASSQDYAPRGNEQF
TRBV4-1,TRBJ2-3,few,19,ASSQERTSAASSLSTDTQY
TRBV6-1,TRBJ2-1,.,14,ASSRGTPRGGVEQF
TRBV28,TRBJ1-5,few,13,ASSGQGRGNQPQH
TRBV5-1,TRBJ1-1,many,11,ASSLEADSEAF
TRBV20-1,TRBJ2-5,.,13,SARDYGRGRETQY
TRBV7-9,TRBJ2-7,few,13,ASNLIGTDSYEQY
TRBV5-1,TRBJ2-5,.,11,ASSWTDRETQY
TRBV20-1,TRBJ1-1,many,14,SARDWASDGDTEAF
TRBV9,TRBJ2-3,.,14,ASSARLADSTDTQY
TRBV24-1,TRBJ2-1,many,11,ATSVSRANEQF
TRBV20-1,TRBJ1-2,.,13,SARDEQGAAYGYT
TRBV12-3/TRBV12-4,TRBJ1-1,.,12,ASSSGTEHTEAF
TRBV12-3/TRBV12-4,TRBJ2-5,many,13,ASGTWRDRGQTQY
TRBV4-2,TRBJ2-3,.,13,ASSQNGLVPDTQY
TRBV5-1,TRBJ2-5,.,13,ASSLGQGAQETQY
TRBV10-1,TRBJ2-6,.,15,ASRDRTGRSGANVLT
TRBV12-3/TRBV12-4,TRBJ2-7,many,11,ASSLESRYEQY
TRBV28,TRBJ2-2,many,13,ASSLKIRNTGELF
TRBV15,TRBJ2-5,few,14,ATSRAQTSGQETQY
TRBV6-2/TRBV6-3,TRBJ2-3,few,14,ASKGYVGTSTDTQY
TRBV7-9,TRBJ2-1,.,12,ASSLPSGGNEQF
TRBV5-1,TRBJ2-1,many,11,ASSSGQGNEQF